This is a list of T cell receptor beta chains from one sample in a study of post-analysis software for immune sequencing data. TCRdb reanalysed the PCR reads using MiXCR and keeps one entry per CDR3 protein. Of roughly 400,000 distinct CDR3 sequences in the sample, 39% are singletons; the top ten hold around 8%. The sequenced material came from blood. The receptors shown here come from a girl aged 2-10 years with multiple sclerosis. CDR3s include the opening cysteine and the closing phenylalanine or tryptophan. The D gene is left open where the match is weak. Rows may omit the clone size; those that give it use once, few, many or a size class.

v_gene: TRBV28
j_gene: TRBJ2-7
d_gene: .
abundance: medium-sized
CDR3nt: TGTGCCAGCAGTCGACGGGAAAACTACGAGCAGTACTTC
CDR3aa: CASSRRENYEQYF

v_gene: TRBV6-2/TRBV6-3
j_gene: TRBJ2-7
d_gene: .
abundance: .
CDR3nt: TGTGCCAGCACCCCTGGACAGCAGAACTACGAGCAGTACTTC
CDR3aa: CASTPGQQNYEQYF

v_gene: TRBV20-1
j_gene: TRBJ2-7
d_gene: TRBD2
abundance: .
CDR3nt: TGCAGTGCTAGAGATCGAGGTAGCGGGAGGGTAGAGCAGTACTTC
CDR3aa: CSARDRGSGRVEQYF

v_gene: TRBV20-1
j_gene: TRBJ2-1
d_gene: .
abundance: .
CDR3nt: TGCAGTGCTAGAGATCTGGATAGAACTTACAATGAGCAGTTCTTC
CDR3aa: CSARDLDRTYNEQFF

v_gene: TRBV29-1
j_gene: TRBJ2-7
d_gene: .
abundance: .
CDR3nt: TGCAGCGTTGCCCACACGGGTAGGAGCTACGAGCAGTACTTC
CDR3aa: CSVAHTGRSYEQYF

v_gene: TRBV6-5
j_gene: TRBJ2-7
d_gene: TRBD2
abundance: .
CDR3nt: TGTGCCAGCAGTAACGGGAGGTCTGGTTCCTACGAGCAGTACTTC
CDR3aa: CASSNGRSGSYEQYF

v_gene: TRBV4-1
j_gene: TRBJ1-2
d_gene: .
abundance: .
CDR3nt: TGCGCCAGCAGCCAACTCCAGTCGGGCTATGGCTACACCTTC
CDR3aa: CASSQLQSGYGYTF

v_gene: TRBV20-1
j_gene: TRBJ2-3
d_gene: TRBD2
abundance: .
CDR3nt: TGCAGTGCTAGGCCCCCCAGCGGGGGGCCAGGGGATACGCAGTATTTT
CDR3aa: CSARPPSGGPGDTQYF

v_gene: TRBV11-2
j_gene: TRBJ2-1
d_gene: TRBD1
abundance: .
CDR3nt: TGTGCCAGCAGCCCTCGGGACAGGACTTTGGATGAGCAGTTCTTC
CDR3aa: CASSPRDRTLDEQFF

v_gene: TRBV4-3
j_gene: TRBJ2-3
d_gene: TRBD2
abundance: .
CDR3nt: TGCGCCAGCAGCCTGGGACTAGCGGGACTTAGCACAGATACGCAGTATTTT
CDR3aa: CASSLGLAGLSTDTQYF

v_gene: TRBV29-1
j_gene: TRBJ2-1
d_gene: TRBD2
abundance: .
CDR3nt: TGCAGCGTTGGACTAGCGGGAGGCGTCCGCTACAATGAGCAGTTCTTC
CDR3aa: CSVGLAGGVRYNEQFF

v_gene: TRBV3-1
j_gene: TRBJ2-5
d_gene: .
abundance: few
CDR3nt: TGTGCCAGCAGCCAAGTTGGGGTCCAAGAGACCCAGTACTTC
CDR3aa: CASSQVGVQETQYF

v_gene: TRBV28
j_gene: TRBJ2-7
d_gene: .
abundance: .
CDR3nt: TGTGCCAGCAGTTTACATGTTGGTTCCTACGAGCAGTACTTC
CDR3aa: CASSLHVGSYEQYF

v_gene: TRBV11-2
j_gene: TRBJ2-5
d_gene: .
abundance: .
CDR3nt: TGTGCCAGCAGCTCGCTCGTGGAGACCCCGTACTTC
CDR3aa: CASSSLVETPYF

v_gene: TRBV5-1
j_gene: TRBJ2-7
d_gene: .
abundance: .
CDR3nt: TGCGCCAGCAGCTTGGTCAGGGCAAGCGAGCAGTACTTC
CDR3aa: CASSLVRASEQYF

v_gene: TRBV15
j_gene: TRBJ1-2
d_gene: .
abundance: .
CDR3nt: TGTGCCACCAGCAGAGAAAACAGGGCGCAAGGAGGCTACACCTTC
CDR3aa: CATSRENRAQGGYTF

v_gene: TRBV6-6
j_gene: TRBJ1-5
d_gene: .
abundance: .
CDR3nt: TGTGCCAGCAATACAGCATCTAGCAATCAGCCCCAGCATTTT
CDR3aa: CASNTASSNQPQHF

v_gene: TRBV20-1
j_gene: TRBJ2-1
d_gene: .
abundance: few
CDR3nt: TGCAGTGCTAGTTCCCCGACTCGCAATGAGCAGTTCTTC
CDR3aa: CSASSPTRNEQFF

v_gene: TRBV7-3
j_gene: TRBJ2-2
d_gene: .
abundance: .
CDR3nt: TGTGCCAGCAGCCCCCCAGGGTCGGGAACCGGGGAGCTGTTTTTT
CDR3aa: CASSPPGSGTGELFF

v_gene: TRBV7-6
j_gene: TRBJ2-3
d_gene: TRBD2
abundance: .
CDR3nt: TGTGCCAGCAGCCCCGCTAGCGGGAGAGGTTGGGGAACGCAGTATTTT
CDR3aa: CASSPASGRGWGTQYF

v_gene: TRBV4-3
j_gene: TRBJ2-7
d_gene: .
abundance: few
CDR3nt: TGCGCCAGCAGCCAAGAGGACGACTACGAGCAGTACTTC
CDR3aa: CASSQEDDYEQYF

v_gene: TRBV5-1
j_gene: TRBJ2-1
d_gene: TRBD2
abundance: .
CDR3nt: TGCGCCAGCAGCTTGATTACCGGGACTAGTCTTGTAAATGAGCAGTTCTTC
CDR3aa: CASSLITGTSLVNEQFF

v_gene: TRBV4-1
j_gene: TRBJ2-7
d_gene: .
abundance: .
CDR3nt: TGCGCCAGCGGCCTCTCCAGCCCCTCCTACGAGCAGTACTTC
CDR3aa: CASGLSSPSYEQYF

v_gene: TRBV28
j_gene: TRBJ2-7
d_gene: TRBD1
abundance: few
CDR3nt: TGTGCCAGCAGCCCCCGGGACAGGCTTTCCTACGAGCAGTACTTC
CDR3aa: CASSPRDRLSYEQYF

v_gene: TRBV7-9
j_gene: TRBJ1-4
d_gene: .
abundance: .
CDR3nt: TGTGCCAGCAGCGGGGGCGGGGGAGCACATGAAAAACTGTTTTTT
CDR3aa: CASSGGGGAHEKLFF

v_gene: TRBV9
j_gene: TRBJ2-7
d_gene: .
abundance: .
CDR3nt: TGTGCCAGCAGCGTAGCGGGGACCACCTACGAGCAGTACTTC
CDR3aa: CASSVAGTTYEQYF

v_gene: TRBV25-1
j_gene: TRBJ2-2
d_gene: .
abundance: few
CDR3nt: TGTGCCAGCAGTGAATGGGGCCAGGCGAACACCGGGGAGCTGTTTTTT
CDR3aa: CASSEWGQANTGELFF

v_gene: TRBV29-1
j_gene: TRBJ2-5
d_gene: .
abundance: few
CDR3nt: TGCAGCGTTTTGAGAGACTCAGAGACCCAGTACTTC
CDR3aa: CSVLRDSETQYF

v_gene: TRBV5-1
j_gene: TRBJ2-3
d_gene: TRBD2
abundance: .
CDR3nt: TGCGCCAGCAGCTCACGGACTAGCGGGGGTATCACAGATACGCAGTATTTT
CDR3aa: CASSSRTSGGITDTQYF

v_gene: TRBV20-1
j_gene: TRBJ1-5
d_gene: .
abundance: .
CDR3nt: TGCAGTGCTAGAGACCTCCTGGGGGGCCCCGATCAGCCCCAGCATTTT
CDR3aa: CSARDLLGGPDQPQHF

v_gene: TRBV15
j_gene: TRBJ1-5
d_gene: .
abundance: .
CDR3nt: TGTGCCACCAGCAGAGGTGGCTACAATCAGCCCCAGCATTTT
CDR3aa: CATSRGGYNQPQHF

v_gene: TRBV18
j_gene: TRBJ2-5
d_gene: .
abundance: few
CDR3nt: TGTGCCAGCTCACACCTACATCGGCGCCAAGAGACCCAGTACTTC
CDR3aa: CASSHLHRRQETQYF

v_gene: TRBV6-6
j_gene: TRBJ1-2
d_gene: TRBD1
abundance: .
CDR3nt: TGTGCCAGCAGCCCAAGAGGGGGCTTAGGCTATGGCTACACCTTC
CDR3aa: CASSPRGGLGYGYTF

v_gene: TRBV20-1
j_gene: TRBJ1-2
d_gene: .
abundance: .
CDR3nt: TGCAGTGCTAGTGACAGAATTAACTATGGCTACACCTTC
CDR3aa: CSASDRINYGYTF

v_gene: TRBV20-1
j_gene: TRBJ1-6
d_gene: .
abundance: .
CDR3nt: TGCAGTGCTAGAGATGCCAGGGGCTCAGAGCCATATAATTCACCCCTCCACTTT
CDR3aa: CSARDARGSEPYNSPLHF

v_gene: TRBV28
j_gene: TRBJ2-7
d_gene: .
abundance: few
CDR3nt: TGTGCCAGCAGTTTATGGGGCAAGCTGAGCTCCTACGAGCAGTACTTC
CDR3aa: CASSLWGKLSSYEQYF

v_gene: TRBV7-6
j_gene: TRBJ2-5
d_gene: TRBD1
abundance: .
CDR3nt: TGTGCCAGCAGCTTAGCGTTAGGGGGCGGAGAGACCCAGTACTTC
CDR3aa: CASSLALGGGETQYF

v_gene: TRBV4-1
j_gene: TRBJ1-3
d_gene: .
abundance: .
CDR3nt: TGCGCCAGCAGCCAATACGCAGGGGGAAACACCATATATTTT
CDR3aa: CASSQYAGGNTIYF

v_gene: TRBV20-1
j_gene: TRBJ2-5
d_gene: .
abundance: .
CDR3nt: TGCAGTGCTAGAGCGGTCCCAGAGACCCAGTACTTC
CDR3aa: CSARAVPETQYF

v_gene: TRBV9
j_gene: TRBJ2-7
d_gene: TRBD2
abundance: .
CDR3nt: TGTGCCAGCAGCCCACGGACTAGCAGCTCCTACGAGCAGTACTTC
CDR3aa: CASSPRTSSSYEQYF

v_gene: TRBV28
j_gene: TRBJ2-3
d_gene: TRBD2
abundance: .
CDR3nt: TGTGCCAGCAGTTTATGGGGGGGGACTAGCACAGATACGCAGTATTTT
CDR3aa: CASSLWGGTSTDTQYF